This entry lists 17 T cell receptor beta chains sequenced from one sample in a study of OX40 agonist ivuxolimab in advanced cancers. Sequencing used immunoSEQ multiplex PCR; TCRdb keeps in-frame clones, though not all of them. The table shows around 19,000 clones, with just over 85% occurring only once. The sample in question was CD4+ or CD8+ T cells sorted from blood, obtained in a trial of the OX40 agonist ivuxolimab. These receptors were collected from an adult with an advanced solid tumor such as melanoma, head and neck, liver or kidney cancer.

The chain is built from TRBV5-1 and TRBJ2-1; TRBD1 agrees at 8 bases. J gave up 6 bases and V 0 bases, and 11 bases lay outside the gene matches. There are 17 residues in the CDR3. The germline gives CDR1 SGHRS, CDR2 YFSETQ. CDR3 region: CASSLGVLTGAGNEQFF. CDR3 in DNA: TGCGCCAGCAGCTTGGGAGTTTTGACAGGGGCGGGCAATGAGCAGTTCTTC.

This clone was found a few times. The rearrangement uses TRBV6-5 and TRBJ2-3; D is ambiguous. The germline CDR1 and CDR2 sequences are MNHEY and SVGAGI. The CDR3 length is 12 residues. Trimming took 3 bases from V and 5 from J, leaving 6 bases between them. The CDR3 nucleotides are TGTGCCAGCAGTTATGATTTAGATACGCAGTATTTT. Residues: CASSYDLDTQYF.

The CDR3 region has the DNA TGTGCCAGCAGCGTAGGGGGATGGGGTGAAAAACTGTTTTTT. Translated, it gives CASSVGGWGEKLFF. The rearrangement joins TRBV9 to TRBJ1-4; no definite D call. The CDR3 is made up of 14 amino acids. Germline V gene data show CDR1 as SGDLS and CDR2 as YYNGEE. The germline V and J ends were trimmed by 0 bases and 7 bases, with 10 bases remaining between them.

The chain carries TRBV28 and TRBJ2-7; TRBD1 might be the D (5 bases). CDR3 length: 13 residues. V lost 7 bases and J lost 2, with 12 bases in between. Germline lookup yields CDR1 MDHEN and CDR2 SYDVKM. The CDR3 DNA sequence: TGTGCCAGCAAGTGGGGCAGGACCTACGAGCAGTACTTC. Translating gives CASKWGRTYEQYF.

CDR3: CASSLGGQYEKLFF. CDR3 nucleotides: TGTGCCAGCAGCTTAGGGGGACAGTATGAAAAACTGTTTTTT. The J gene is TRBJ1-4, the V gene TRBV7-9; the match to TRBD1 covers 7 bases. Losses at the gene ends were 1 base for V and 6 bases for J; bases not matched to a gene: 2. The CDR3 totals 14 residues. CDR1 and CDR2 from the germline V gene are SEHNR and FQNEAQ (reference sequence). The full variable domain, with the rest looked up from reference TRBV7-9 and TRBJ1-4, is DTGVSQNPRHKITKRGQNVTFRCDPISEHNRLYWYRQTLGQGPEFLTYFQNEAQLEKSRLLSDRFSAERPKGSFSTLEIQRTEQGDSAMYLCASSLGGQYEKLFFGSGTQLSVL.

This clone was counted only a few times. The chain recombines TRBV7-9 with TRBJ1-3, with no clear D. From germline, CDR1 is SEHNR and CDR2 FQNEAQ (reference sequence). The CDR3 is 14 residues long. V dropped 4 bases and J dropped 2 bases, with 9 bases sitting between them. The CDR3 protein is CASSSGSTGNTIYF. The CDR3 DNA is TGTGCCAGCAGCTCGGGGTCCACTGGAAACACCATATATTTT.

The V call is TRBV29-1, the J call TRBJ1-1, with 8 bases lining up with TRBD1. CDR3 length equals 12 residues. The germline V gene has CDR1 SQVTM and CDR2 ANQGSEA. V lost 6 bases to trimming and J lost 4 bases; unmatched junction nucleotides: 4. The CDR3 sequence: CSVEQGATEAFF. The CDR3 DNA follows: TGCAGCGTAGAGCAGGGGGCCACTGAAGCTTTCTTT.

This rearrangement joins TRBV19 to TRBJ2-1, with 10 nucleotides matching TRBD2. This CDR3 region has 13 residues. The germline CDR1 and CDR2 sequences are LNHDA and SQIVND (reference sequence). J was trimmed by 7 bases and V by 9 bases; bases with no gene match: 6. In nucleotides, the CDR3 is TGTGCCAGCGGGACTAGCGTAGCAAATGAGCAGTTCTTC. This translates into CASGTSVANEQFF.

This chain connects TRBV2 to TRBJ2-6; 9 bases map to TRBD1. The CDR3 runs to 17 residues. The germline CDR1 and CDR2 sequences are SNHLY and FYNNEI. The trim removed 7 bases at V and 4 bases at J, leaving 11 bases unmatched. CDR3 region: CASISDRGPFGANVLTF. In DNA, the CDR3 is TGTGCCAGCATATCGGACAGGGGACCCTTCGGGGCCAACGTCCTGACTTTC.

This chain uses TRBV9 with TRBJ1-6; 8 nucleotides line up with TRBD1. The CDR3 runs to 15 residues. CDR1 SGDLS and CDR2 YYNGEE come from the germline V gene. V lost 4 bases and J lost 6; bases outside the gene matches: 6. CDR3: CASSKQGEVNSPLHF. CDR3 nucleotide sequence: TGTGCCAGCAGCAAACAGGGGGAAGTTAATTCACCCCTCCACTTT.

The V call is TRBV5-8, the J call TRBJ2-3; 9 nucleotides line up with TRBD1. J gave up 2 bases and V 0 bases, and 1 base lay outside the gene matches. CDR1 and CDR2 from the germline V gene are SGHTS and YDEGEE. This CDR3 comprises 15 residues. In DNA, the CDR3 is TGTGCCAGCAGCTTGGGGACAGGGGTCACAGATACGCAGTATTTT. It encodes CASSLGTGVTDTQYF.

The CDR3 sequence: CASSRTGGGFSPLHF. Here the CDR3 DNA reads TGTGCCAGCAGTCGGACAGGGGGCGGATTCTCACCCCTCCACTTT. The chain combines TRBV27 with TRBJ1-6; TRBD1 matches at 11 bases. The CDR3 is 15 amino acids. Germline V gene sequence: CDR1 MNHEY, CDR2 SMNVEV (reference sequence). V was clipped by 5 bases and J by 10 bases; unmatched bases: 7.

Comment on this clone: Other DNA sequences in the sample encode the same CDR3. This rearrangement joins TRBV27 to TRBJ1-5; D uncertain. Germline CDR1 is MNHEY and CDR2 is SMNVEV (reference sequence). The V end lost 3 bases, the J end lost 1 base, and 7 bases lay between the germline ends. This CDR3 comprises 14 residues. In DNA, the CDR3 is TGTGCCAGCAGTTTTGGCGGCAGCAATCAGCCCCAGCATTTT. Protein: CASSFGGSNQPQHF.

The J gene is TRBJ2-1, the V gene TRBV5-4; possibly TRBD2 for D (6 bases). The CDR3 is made up of 14 amino acids. Looked up from germline, CDR1 is SGHNT and CDR2 is YYREEE (reference sequence). The V gene lost 0 bases and the J gene lost 5 bases, with 9 bases spanning the gap. The DNA of the CDR3 is TGTGCCAGCAGCTTGGAAGCGGGCGACAATGAGCAGTTCTTC. It yields the protein CASSLEAGDNEQFF.

V is TRBV7-9 and J is TRBJ2-7; D unclear. CDR1 is SEHNR and CDR2 is FQNEAQ in the germline V gene (reference sequence). This CDR3 is 14 amino acids long. The V and J ends lost 5 bases and 4 bases respectively, with 15 bases between them. The DNA for the CDR3 is TGTGCCAGCAGCAACAGTGGTGGATTGTACGAGCAGTACTTC. Its translation is CASSNSGGLYEQYF.

The genes are TRBV27 and TRBJ1-5, with D unclear. V was pared by 5 bases and J by 6 bases, with 11 bases between. CDR3 length: 13 amino acids. Per germline, CDR1 MNHEY and CDR2 SMNVEV (reference sequence). The CDR3 bases are TGTGCCAGCAGTGACGAATGGGGTCAGCCCCAGCATTTT. Protein sequence: CASSDEWGQPQHF.

This clone was counted a few times. The chain couples TRBV9 to TRBJ2-7; D remains ambiguous. V lost 0 bases, J lost 3 bases, and 10 bases lay in between. CDR1 and CDR2 (germline): SGDLS, YYNGEE. The CDR3 has 14 amino acids. CDR3 residues: CASSVASVDYEQYF. CDR3 nucleotides: TGTGCCAGCAGCGTAGCTTCAGTAGACTACGAGCAGTACTTC.